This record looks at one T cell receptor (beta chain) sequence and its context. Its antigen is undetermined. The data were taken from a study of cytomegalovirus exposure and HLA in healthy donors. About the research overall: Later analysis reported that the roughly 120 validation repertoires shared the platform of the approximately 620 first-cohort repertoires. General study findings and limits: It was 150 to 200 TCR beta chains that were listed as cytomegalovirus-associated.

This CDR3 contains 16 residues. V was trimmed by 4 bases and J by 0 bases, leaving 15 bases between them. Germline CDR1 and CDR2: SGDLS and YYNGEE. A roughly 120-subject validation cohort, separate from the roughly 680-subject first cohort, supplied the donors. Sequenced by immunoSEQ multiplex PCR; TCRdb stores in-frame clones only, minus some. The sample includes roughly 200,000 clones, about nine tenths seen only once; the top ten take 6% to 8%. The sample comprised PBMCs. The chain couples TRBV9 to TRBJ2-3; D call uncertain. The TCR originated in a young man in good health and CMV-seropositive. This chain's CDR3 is CASSTTTLRSTDTQYF. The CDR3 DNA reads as TGTGCCAGCAGCACCACTACTTTGCGGAGCACAGATACGCAGTATTTT.